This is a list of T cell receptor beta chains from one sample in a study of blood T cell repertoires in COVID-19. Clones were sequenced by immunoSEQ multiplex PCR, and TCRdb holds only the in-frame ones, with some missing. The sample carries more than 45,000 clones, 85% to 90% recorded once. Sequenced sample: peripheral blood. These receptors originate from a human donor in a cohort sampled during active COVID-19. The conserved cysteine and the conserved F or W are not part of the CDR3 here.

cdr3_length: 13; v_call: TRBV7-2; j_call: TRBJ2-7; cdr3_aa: ASREGGQGAYEQY
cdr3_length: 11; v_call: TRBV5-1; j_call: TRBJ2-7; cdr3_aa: ASSLDGNYEQY
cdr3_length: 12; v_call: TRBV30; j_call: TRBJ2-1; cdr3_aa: AWSSRVGGNEQF
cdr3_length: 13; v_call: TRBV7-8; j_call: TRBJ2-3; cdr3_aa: ASSFGGAMTDTQY
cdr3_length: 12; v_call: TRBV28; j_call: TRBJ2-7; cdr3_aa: ASMAGLMSYEQY
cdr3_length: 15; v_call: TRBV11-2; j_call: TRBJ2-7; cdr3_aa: ASSLDQAGGGSYEQY
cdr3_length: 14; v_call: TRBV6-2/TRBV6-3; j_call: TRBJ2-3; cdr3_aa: ASSQARRRAPDTQY
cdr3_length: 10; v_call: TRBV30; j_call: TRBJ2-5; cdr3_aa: AWSVRSETQY
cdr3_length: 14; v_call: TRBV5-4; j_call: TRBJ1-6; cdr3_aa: ASSFGQGAYNSPLH
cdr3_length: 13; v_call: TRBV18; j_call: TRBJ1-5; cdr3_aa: ASSHARDSGQPQH
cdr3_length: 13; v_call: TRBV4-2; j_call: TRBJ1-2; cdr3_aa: ASSQAGQTNYGYT
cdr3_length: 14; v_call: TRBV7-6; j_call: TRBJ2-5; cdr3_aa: ASSLAKGRGGETQY
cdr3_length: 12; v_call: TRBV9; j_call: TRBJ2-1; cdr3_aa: ASSVVEQINEQF
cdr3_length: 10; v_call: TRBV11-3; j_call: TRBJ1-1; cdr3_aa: ASNKGEGEAF
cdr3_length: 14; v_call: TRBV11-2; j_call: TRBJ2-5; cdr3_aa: ASSLGAGSGPETQY
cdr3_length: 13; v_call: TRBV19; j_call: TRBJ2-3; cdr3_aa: ASRTSGQDTDTQY
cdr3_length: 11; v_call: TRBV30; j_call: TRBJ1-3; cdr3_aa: AWSQGAVNTIY
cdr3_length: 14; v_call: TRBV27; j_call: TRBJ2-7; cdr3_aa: ASSFSRDSGGYEQY
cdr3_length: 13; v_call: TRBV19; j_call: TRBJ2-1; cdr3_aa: ASSMLTGADNEQF
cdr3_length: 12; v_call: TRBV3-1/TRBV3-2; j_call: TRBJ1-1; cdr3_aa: ASSRNRGQTEAF
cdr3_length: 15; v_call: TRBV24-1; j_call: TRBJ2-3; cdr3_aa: ATSDSGTGEGLDTQY
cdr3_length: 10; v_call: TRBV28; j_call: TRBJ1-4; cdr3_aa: ASSLLSEKLF
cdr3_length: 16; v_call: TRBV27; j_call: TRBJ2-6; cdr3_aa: ASSLSASGLGGANVLT
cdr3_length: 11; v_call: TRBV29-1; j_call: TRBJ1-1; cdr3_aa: SVLERNRAEAF
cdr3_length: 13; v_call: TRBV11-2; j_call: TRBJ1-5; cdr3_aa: ASSLGAAGEQPQH
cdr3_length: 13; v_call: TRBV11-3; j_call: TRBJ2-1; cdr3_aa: ASSLDRRTGRSPF
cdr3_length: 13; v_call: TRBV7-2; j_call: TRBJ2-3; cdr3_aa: ASSPGQGSTDTQY
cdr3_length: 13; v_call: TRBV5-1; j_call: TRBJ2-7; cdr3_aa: ASSPVTGGFYEQY
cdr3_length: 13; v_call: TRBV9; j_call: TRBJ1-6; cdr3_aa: ASSDSTGGNSPLH
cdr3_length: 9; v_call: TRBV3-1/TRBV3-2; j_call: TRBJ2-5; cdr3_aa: ASSTGETQY
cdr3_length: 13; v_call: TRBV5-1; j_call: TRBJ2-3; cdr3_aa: ASSARDRITDTQY
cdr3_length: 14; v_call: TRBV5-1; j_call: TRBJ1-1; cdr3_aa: ASRRDRGQGNTEAF